This T cell receptor beta chain is from a study of CD4 T cell repertoires in COVID-19. Profiled with immunoSEQ multiplex PCR; TCRdb holds only in-frame clones, not every one. Among tens of thousands of clones listed, more than 75% were seen once. Sequencing was done directly on freshly isolated, uncultured memory T cells. Material: central memory CD4+ T cells from blood, obtained before the COVID-19 pandemic. This clonotype originated in a human donor who had COVID-19.

This CDR3 is CSVEGAGSEQYF. Here the CDR3 DNA reads TGCAGCGTTGAAGGGGCTGGTTCCGAGCAGTACTTC. The chain carries TRBV29-1 and TRBJ2-7; D uncertain. The CDR3 extends over 12 amino acids. Germline CDR1 reads SQVTM; CDR2 reads ANQGSEA. The V end was cut by 1 base, the J end by 6 bases, with 10 bases between.